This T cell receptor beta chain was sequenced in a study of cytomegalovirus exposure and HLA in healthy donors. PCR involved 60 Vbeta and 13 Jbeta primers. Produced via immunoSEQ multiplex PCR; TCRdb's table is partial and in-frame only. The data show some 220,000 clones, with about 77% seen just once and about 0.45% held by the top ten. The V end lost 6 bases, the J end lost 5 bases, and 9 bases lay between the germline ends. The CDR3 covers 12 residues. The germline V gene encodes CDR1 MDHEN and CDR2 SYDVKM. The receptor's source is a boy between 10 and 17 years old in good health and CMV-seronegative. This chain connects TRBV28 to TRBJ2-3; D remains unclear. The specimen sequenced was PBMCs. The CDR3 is CASRYGGDTQYF. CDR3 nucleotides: TGTGCCAGCAGATATGGCGGAGATACGCAGTATTTT.